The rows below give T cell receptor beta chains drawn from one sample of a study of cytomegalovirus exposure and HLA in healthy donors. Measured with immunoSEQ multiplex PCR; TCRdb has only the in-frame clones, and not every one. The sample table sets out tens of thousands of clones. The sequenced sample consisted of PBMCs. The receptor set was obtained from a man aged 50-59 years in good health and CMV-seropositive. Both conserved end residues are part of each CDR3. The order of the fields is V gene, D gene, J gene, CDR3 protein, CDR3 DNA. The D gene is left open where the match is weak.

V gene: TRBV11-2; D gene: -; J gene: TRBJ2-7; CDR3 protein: CASSLEGTAYEQYF; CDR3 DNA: TGTGCCAGCAGCTTGGAGGGTACGGCCTACGAGCAGTACTTC
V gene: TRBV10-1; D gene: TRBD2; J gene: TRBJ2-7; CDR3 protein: CASIRTSVPYEQYF; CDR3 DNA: TGCGCCAGCATAAGGACTAGCGTTCCCTACGAGCAGTACTTC
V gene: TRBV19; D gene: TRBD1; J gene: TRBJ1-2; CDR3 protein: CASSGGQGKDYGYTF; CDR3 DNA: TGTGCCAGTAGTGGCGGACAGGGAAAGGACTATGGCTACACCTTC
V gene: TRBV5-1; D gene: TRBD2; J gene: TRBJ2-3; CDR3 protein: CASSWTSGPMQYF; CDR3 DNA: TGCGCCAGCAGCTGGACTAGCGGCCCTATGCAGTATTTT
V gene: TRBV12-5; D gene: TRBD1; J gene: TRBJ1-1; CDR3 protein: CASGLESRGRTEAFF; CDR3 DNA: TGTGCTAGTGGTTTGGAAAGCAGGGGGCGGACTGAAGCTTTCTTT
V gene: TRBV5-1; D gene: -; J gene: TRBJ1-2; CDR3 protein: CASSTGQGIYGYTF; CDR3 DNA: TGCGCCAGCAGCACGGGACAAGGGATCTATGGCTACACCTTC
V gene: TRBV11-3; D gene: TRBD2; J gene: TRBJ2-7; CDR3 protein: CASSSREGRLSYEQYF; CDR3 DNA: TGTGCCAGCAGCTCCCGGGAGGGCCGCCTTTCCTACGAGCAGTACTTC
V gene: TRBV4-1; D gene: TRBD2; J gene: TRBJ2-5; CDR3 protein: CASSQDRGLAAAGRTQYF; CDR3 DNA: TGCGCCAGCAGCCAAGATAGAGGACTAGCAGCCGCCGGAAGAACCCAGTACTTC
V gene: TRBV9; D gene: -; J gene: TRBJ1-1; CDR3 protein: CASSVGEGGAFF; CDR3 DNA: TGTGCCAGCAGCGTAGGGGAAGGGGGAGCTTTCTTT
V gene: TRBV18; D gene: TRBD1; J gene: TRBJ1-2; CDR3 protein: CASSSRQGAGYGYTF; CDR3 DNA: TGTGCCAGCTCATCGCGACAGGGGGCAGGGTATGGCTACACCTTC
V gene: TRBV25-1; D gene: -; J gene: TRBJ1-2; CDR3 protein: CASSESTVAGYTF; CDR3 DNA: TGTGCCAGCAGTGAATCGACAGTAGCCGGCTACACCTTC
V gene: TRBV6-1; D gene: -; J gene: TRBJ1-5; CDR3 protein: CASSPWGGQPQHF; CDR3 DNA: TGTGCCAGCAGCCCCTGGGGAGGGCAGCCCCAGCATTTT
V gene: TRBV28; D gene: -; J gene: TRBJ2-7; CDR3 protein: CASTLASGYEQYF; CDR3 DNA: TGTGCCAGCACCCTAGCGTCTGGTTACGAGCAGTACTTC
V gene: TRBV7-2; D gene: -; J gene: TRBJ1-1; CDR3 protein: CASSQDTSEAFF; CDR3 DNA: TGTGCCAGCAGCCAGGACACCTCTGAGGCTTTCTTT
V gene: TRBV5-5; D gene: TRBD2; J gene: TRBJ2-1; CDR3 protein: CASSLGTSGSYNEQFF; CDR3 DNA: TGTGCCAGCAGCTTGGGGACTAGCGGCTCCTACAATGAGCAGTTCTTC
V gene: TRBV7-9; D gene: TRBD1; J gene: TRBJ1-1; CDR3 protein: CASSVGTANTEAFF; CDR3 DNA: TGTGCCAGCTCGGTGGGGACAGCGAACACTGAAGCTTTCTTT
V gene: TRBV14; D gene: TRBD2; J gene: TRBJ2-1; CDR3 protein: CASSHLRTSAHNEQFF; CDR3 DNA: TGTGCCAGCAGCCACTTAAGGACTAGCGCCCACAATGAGCAGTTCTTC
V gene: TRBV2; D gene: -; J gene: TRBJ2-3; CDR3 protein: CASSDDKRDTQYF; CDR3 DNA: TGTGCCAGCAGTGACGACAAACGGGATACGCAGTATTTT
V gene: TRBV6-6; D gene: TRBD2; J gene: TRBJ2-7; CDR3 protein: CASSPSGMGEQYF; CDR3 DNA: TGTGCCAGCAGTCCTAGCGGGATGGGAGAGCAGTACTTC
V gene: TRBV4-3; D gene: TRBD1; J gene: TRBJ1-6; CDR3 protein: CASSHRHRDSNSPLHF; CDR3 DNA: TGCGCCAGCAGCCACCGACACCGGGACAGTAATTCACCCCTCCACTTT
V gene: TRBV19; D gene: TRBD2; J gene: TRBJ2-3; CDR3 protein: CASSIGLAVYTDTQYF; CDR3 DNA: TGTGCCAGTAGTATTGGACTAGCGGTCTACACAGATACGCAGTATTTT
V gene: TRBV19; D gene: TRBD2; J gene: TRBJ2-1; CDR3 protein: CASSIEPSNNREVNEQFF; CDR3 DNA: TGTGCCAGTAGTATAGAACCCTCTAACAACCGGGAGGTCAATGAGCAGTTCTTC
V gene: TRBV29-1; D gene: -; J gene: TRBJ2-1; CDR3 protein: CSVEVSQLTKQFF; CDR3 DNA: TGCAGCGTTGAAGTCAGTCAATTAACTAAGCAGTTCTTC
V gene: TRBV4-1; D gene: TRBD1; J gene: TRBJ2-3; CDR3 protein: CASSEGAGSTDTQYF; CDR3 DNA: TGCGCCAGCAGCGAGGGGGCTGGGAGCACAGATACGCAGTATTTT
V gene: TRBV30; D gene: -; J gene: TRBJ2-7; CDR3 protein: CAWRDSSYEQYF; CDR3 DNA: TGTGCCTGGAGGGACAGTTCCTACGAGCAGTACTTC
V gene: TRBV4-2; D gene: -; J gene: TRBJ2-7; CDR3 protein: CASSQDSAGHLSSYEQYF; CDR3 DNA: TGTGCCAGCAGCCAAGATTCAGCGGGACACCTTTCCTCCTACGAGCAGTACTTC
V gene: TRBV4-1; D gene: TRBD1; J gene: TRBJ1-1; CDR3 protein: CASSQYDRVNTEAFF; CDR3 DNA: TGCGCCAGCAGCCAATATGACAGGGTGAACACTGAAGCTTTCTTT
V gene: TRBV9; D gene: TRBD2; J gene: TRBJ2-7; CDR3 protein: CASSEGRGYEQYF; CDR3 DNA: TGTGCCAGCAGCGAGGGGAGGGGCTACGAGCAGTACTTC
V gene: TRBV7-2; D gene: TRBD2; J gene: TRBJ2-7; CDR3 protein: CASSTQTSGSDEQYF; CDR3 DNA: TGTGCCAGCAGCACGCAGACTAGCGGGAGTGACGAGCAGTACTTC
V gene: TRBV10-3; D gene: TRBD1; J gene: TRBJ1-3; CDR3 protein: CAIRGQGTTGNTIYF; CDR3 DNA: TGTGCCATCAGGGGACAGGGGACCACTGGAAACACCATATATTTT
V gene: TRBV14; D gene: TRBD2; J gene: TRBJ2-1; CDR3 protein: CASRGAGVVYNEQFF; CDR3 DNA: TGTGCCAGCAGAGGGGCGGGAGTAGTCTACAATGAGCAGTTCTTC
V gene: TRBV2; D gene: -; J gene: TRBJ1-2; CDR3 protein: CASSGLGYGYTF; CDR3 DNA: TGTGCCAGCAGTGGCCTAGGTTATGGCTACACCTTC
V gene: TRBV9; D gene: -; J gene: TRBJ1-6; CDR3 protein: CASSVARGGDSPLHF; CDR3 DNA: TGTGCCAGCAGCGTAGCGCGGGGGGGGGATTCACCCCTCCACTTT
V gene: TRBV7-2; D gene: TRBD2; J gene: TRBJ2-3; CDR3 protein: CASSSTGGAGGRDTQYF; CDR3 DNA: TGTGCCAGCAGCTCCACCGGGGGGGCGGGAGGTCGAGATACGCAGTATTTT
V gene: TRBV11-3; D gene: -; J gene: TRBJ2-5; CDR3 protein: CASSLGQEGPETQYF; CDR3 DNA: TGTGCCAGCAGCTTAGGGCAGGAGGGCCCAGAGACCCAGTACTTC
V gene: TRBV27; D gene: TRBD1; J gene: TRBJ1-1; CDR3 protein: CASSLSTGIYTEAFF; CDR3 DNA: TGTGCCAGCAGTTTATCGACAGGGATTTACACTGAAGCTTTCTTT
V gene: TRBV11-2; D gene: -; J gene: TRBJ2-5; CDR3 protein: CASSLGGPGETQYF; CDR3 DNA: TGTGCCAGCAGCTTAGGGGGGCCGGGAGAGACCCAGTACTTC
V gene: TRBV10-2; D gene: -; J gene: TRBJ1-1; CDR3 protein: CASSEGGLLEAFF; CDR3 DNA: TGCGCCAGCAGTGAGGGTGGACTGCTTGAAGCTTTCTTT
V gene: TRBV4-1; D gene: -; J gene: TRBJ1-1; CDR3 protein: CASSQVVVDTEAFF; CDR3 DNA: TGCGCCAGCAGCCAAGTTGTGGTAGACACTGAAGCTTTCTTT
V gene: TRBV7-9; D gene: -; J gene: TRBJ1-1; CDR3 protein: CASSSEGGTEAFF; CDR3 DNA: TGTGCCAGCAGCTCAGAGGGGGGGACTGAAGCTTTCTTT
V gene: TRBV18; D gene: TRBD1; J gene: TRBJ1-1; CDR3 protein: CASSPPADRAEAFF; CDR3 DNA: TGTGCCAGCTCACCGCCAGCCGACAGGGCTGAAGCTTTCTTT
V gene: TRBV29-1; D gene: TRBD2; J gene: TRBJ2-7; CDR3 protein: CSVVGPSGGSYEQYF; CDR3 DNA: TGCAGCGTTGTTGGTCCTAGCGGGGGCTCCTACGAGCAGTACTTC
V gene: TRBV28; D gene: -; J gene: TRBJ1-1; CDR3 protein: CASSFSVDTEAFF; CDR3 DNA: TGTGCCAGCAGTTTTTCTGTAGACACTGAAGCTTTCTTT
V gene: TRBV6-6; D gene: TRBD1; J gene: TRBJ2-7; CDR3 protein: CASRGTGAYEQYF; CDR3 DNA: TGTGCCAGCAGGGGGACAGGGGCCTACGAGCAGTACTTC
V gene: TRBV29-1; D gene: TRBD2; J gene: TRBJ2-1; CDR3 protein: CSVLSGRWNEQFF; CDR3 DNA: TGCAGCGTTCTTAGCGGGAGATGGAATGAGCAGTTCTTC
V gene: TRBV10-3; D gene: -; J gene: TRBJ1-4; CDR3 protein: CAISQRAEDEKLFF; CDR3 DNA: TGTGCCATCAGCCAGAGGGCGGAGGATGAAAAACTGTTTTTT
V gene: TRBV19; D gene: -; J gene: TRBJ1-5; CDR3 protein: CASSISSGSQPQHF; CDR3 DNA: TGTGCCAGTAGTATATCTTCCGGGTCTCAGCCCCAGCATTTT
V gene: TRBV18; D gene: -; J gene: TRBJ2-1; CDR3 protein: CASSLRTLQGSYNEQFF; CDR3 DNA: TGTGCCAGCTCACTCCGGACCTTGCAGGGGTCCTACAATGAGCAGTTCTTC
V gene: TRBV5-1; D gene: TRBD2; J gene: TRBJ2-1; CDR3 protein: CASSPRLAGVYNEQFF; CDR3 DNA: TGCGCCAGCAGCCCTAGACTAGCGGGAGTATACAATGAGCAGTTCTTC
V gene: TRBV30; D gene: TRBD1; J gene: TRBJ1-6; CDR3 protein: CAWSGTGGVNSPLHF; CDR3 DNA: TGTGCCTGGAGTGGGACAGGGGGCGTGAATTCACCCCTCCACTTT
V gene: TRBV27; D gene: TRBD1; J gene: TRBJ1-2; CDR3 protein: CASSPTGDYGYTF; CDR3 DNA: TGTGCCAGCTCGCCGACAGGGGACTATGGCTACACCTTC
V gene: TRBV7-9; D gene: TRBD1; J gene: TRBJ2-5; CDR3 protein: CASSWGTGERKTQYF; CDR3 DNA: TGTGCCAGCAGCTGGGGGACAGGGGAACGGAAGACCCAGTACTTC
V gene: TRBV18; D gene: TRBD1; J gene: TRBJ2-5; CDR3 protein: CASSRRQGSEETQYF; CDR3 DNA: TGTGCCAGCTCACGGCGACAGGGGTCGGAGGAGACCCAGTACTTC
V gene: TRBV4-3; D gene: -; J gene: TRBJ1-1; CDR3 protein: CASSQGGNTEAFF; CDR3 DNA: TGCGCCAGCAGCCAAGGGGGCAACACTGAAGCTTTCTTT
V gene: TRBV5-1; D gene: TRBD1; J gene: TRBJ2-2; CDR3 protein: CASSFQGATGELFF; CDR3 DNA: TGCGCCAGCAGCTTCCAGGGGGCAACCGGGGAGCTGTTTTTT
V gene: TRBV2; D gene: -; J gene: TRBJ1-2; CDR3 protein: CASSESGALNYGYTF; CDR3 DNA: TGTGCCAGCAGTGAGAGCGGAGCACTGAACTATGGCTACACCTTC
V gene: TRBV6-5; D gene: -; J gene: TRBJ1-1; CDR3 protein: CASSYHPDTEAFF; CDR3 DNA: TGTGCCAGCAGTTACCACCCGGACACTGAAGCTTTCTTT
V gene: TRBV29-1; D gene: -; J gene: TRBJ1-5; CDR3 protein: CSVLTPGSQHF; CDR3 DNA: TGCAGCGTCCTCACCCCAGGGTCCCAGCATTTT
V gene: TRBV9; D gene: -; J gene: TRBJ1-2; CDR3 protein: CASSVGSTHNYGYTF; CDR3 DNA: TGTGCCAGCAGCGTAGGGAGCACTCATAACTATGGCTACACCTTC
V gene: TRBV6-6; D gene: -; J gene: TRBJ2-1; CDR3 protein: CASSYSTGTTGRQFF; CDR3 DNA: TGTGCCAGCAGTTACTCTACCGGTACCACCGGTCGGCAGTTCTTC